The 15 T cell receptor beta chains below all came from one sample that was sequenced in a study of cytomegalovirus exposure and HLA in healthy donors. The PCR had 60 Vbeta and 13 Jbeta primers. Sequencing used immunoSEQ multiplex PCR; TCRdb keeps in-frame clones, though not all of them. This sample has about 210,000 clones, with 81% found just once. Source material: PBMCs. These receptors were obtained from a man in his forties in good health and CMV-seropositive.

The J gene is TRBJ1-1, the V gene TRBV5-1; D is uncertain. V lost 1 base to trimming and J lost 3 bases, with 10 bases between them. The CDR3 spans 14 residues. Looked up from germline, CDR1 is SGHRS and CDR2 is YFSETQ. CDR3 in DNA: TGCGCCAGCAGCTTGAATGCGGGAGACACTGAAGCTTTCTTT. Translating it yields CASSLNAGDTEAFF.

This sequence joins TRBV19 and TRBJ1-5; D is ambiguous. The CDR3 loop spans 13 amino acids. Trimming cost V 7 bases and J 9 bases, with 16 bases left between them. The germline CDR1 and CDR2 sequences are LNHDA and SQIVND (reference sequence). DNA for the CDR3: TGTGCCAGTACCTATAACGGTCTAGGGCCCCAGCATTTT. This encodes CASTYNGLGPQHF.

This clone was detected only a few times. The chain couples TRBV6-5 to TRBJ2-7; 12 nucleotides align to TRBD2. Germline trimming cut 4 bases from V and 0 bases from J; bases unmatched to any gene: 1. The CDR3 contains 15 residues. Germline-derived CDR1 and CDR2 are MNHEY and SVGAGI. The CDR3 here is CASSWTSGNSYEQYF. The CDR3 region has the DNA TGTGCCAGCAGTTGGACTAGCGGGAACTCCTACGAGCAGTACTTC.

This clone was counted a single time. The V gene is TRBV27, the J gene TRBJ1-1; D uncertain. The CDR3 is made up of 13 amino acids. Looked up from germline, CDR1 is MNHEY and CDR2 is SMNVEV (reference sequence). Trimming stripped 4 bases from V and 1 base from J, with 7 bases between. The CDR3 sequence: CASSWSRNTEAFF. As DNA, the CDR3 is TGTGCCAGCAGTTGGTCGAGGAACACTGAAGCTTTCTTT.

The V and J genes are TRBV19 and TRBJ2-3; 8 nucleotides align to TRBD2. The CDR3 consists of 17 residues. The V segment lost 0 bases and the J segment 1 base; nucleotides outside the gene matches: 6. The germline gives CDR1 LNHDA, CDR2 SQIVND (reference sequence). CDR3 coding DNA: TGTGCCAGTAGTATAGATCTGGGCGGGGGGCGCACAGATACGCAGTATTTT. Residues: CASSIDLGGGRTDTQYF.

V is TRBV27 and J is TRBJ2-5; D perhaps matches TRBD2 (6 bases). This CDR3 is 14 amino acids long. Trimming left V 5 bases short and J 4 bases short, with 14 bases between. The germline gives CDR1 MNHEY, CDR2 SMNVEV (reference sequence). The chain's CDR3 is CASSRRGAGETQYF. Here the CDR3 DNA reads TGTGCCAGCAGTCGCCGGGGAGCGGGAGAGACCCAGTACTTC.

The CDR3 loop reads CASGRGGENTEAFF. In DNA, the CDR3 is TGTGCCAGCGGTCGCGGGGGGGAGAACACTGAAGCTTTCTTT. The V gene is TRBV28, the J gene TRBJ1-1; weak D call: TRBD1 (5 bases). The germline V gene encodes CDR1 MDHEN and CDR2 SYDVKM. V gave up 8 bases and J gave up 1 base, with 14 bases separating them. The CDR3 is made up of 14 amino acids.

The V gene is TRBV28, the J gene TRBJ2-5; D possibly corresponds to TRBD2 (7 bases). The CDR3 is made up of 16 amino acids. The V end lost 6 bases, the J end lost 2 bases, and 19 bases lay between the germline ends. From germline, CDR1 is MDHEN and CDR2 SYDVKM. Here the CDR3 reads CASRGGASTSQETQYF. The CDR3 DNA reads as TGTGCCAGCAGGGGGGGGGCCTCCACTTCTCAAGAGACCCAGTACTTC.

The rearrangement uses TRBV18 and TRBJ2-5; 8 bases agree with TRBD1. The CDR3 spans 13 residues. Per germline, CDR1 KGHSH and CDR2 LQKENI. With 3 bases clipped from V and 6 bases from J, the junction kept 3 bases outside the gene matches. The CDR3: CASSPDRAKTQYF. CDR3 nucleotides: TGTGCCAGCTCACCGGACAGGGCGAAGACCCAGTACTTC.

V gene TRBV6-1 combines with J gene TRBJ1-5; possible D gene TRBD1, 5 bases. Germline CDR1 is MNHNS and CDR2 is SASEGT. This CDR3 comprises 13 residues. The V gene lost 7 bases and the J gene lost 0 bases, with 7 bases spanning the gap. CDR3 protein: CASNRNSNQPQHF. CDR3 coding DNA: TGTGCCAGCAACAGGAATAGCAATCAGCCCCAGCATTTT.

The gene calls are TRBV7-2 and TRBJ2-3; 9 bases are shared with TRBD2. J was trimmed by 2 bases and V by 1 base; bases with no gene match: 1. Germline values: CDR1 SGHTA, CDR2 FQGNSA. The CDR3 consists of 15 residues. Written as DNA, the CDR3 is TGTGCCAGCAGCTTAGTAGCGGGAGCCACAGATACGCAGTATTTT. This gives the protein CASSLVAGATDTQYF.

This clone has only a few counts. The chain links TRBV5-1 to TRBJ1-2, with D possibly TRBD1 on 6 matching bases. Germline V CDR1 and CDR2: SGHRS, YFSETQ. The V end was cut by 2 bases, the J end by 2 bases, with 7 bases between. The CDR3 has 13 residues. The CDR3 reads CASSFDRNYGYTF. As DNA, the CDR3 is TGCGCCAGCAGCTTTGACAGGAACTATGGCTACACCTTC.

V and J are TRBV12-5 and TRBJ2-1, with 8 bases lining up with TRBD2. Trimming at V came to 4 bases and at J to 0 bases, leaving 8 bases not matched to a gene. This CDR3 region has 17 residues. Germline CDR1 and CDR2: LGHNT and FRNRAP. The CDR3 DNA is TGTGCTAGTGGTTATTTAGCGGGGTCAATCTCCTACAATGAGCAGTTCTTC. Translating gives CASGYLAGSISYNEQFF. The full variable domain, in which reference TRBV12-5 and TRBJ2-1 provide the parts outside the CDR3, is DARVTQTPRHKVTEMGQEVTMRCQPILGHNTVFWYRQTMMQGLELLAYFRNRAPLDDSGMPKDRFSAEMPDATLATLKIQPSEPRDSAVYFCASGYLAGSISYNEQFFGPGTRLTVL.

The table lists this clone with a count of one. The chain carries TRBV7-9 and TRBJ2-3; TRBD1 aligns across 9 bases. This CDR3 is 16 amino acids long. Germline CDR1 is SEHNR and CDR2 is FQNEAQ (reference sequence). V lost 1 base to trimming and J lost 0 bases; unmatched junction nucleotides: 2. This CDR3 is CASSLEGTGSTDTQYF. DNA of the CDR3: TGTGCCAGCAGCTTAGAGGGGACAGGGAGCACAGATACGCAGTATTTT.

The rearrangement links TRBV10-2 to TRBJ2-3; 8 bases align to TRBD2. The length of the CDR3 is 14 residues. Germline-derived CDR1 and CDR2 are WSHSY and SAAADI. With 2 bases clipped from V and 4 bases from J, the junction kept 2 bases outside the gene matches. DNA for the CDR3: TGCGCCAGCAGTGAGAGCGGGGGCCCAGATACGCAGTATTTT. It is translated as CASSESGGPDTQYF.